Given below is one T cell receptor beta chain in context. There are many counts of this clonotype. Its antigen is still unknown. A read error may produce the germline difference seen at one junction end. Library preparation used 5' RACE. Sequenced using a NextSeq 500. Unique molecular identifiers were attached to individual cDNA molecules in the TCR library protocol so that sequencing error and PCR bias could be corrected. Both TCR alpha and beta chains were sequenced, and tight co-correlation was observed between alpha and beta sequence abundances in each sample. The authors' pipeline ran thus. Decombinator V4 was used to annotate the V gene, J gene and CDR3 of the TCR sequences. TCRs were defined as expanded if a significant change between any two time points was detected under a Poisson model with p below 0.0001. TCR abundances were normalised to the total number of TCRs sequenced per sample and were expressed as counts per million. TRAV1-2 paired with TRAJ12, TRAJ20 or TRAJ33 defined MAIT TCRs, while TRAV10 paired with TRAJ18 defined iNKT TCRs. VDJdb, accessed 1 November 2021, was searched for CMV, EBV and SARS-CoV-2 annotated TCRs, with TCRs annotated for multiple antigens excluded. The public reads were run again by TCRdb, first through fastp at Q25 and then through MiXCR, and only productive beta chains were kept. All rows with the same CDR3 protein become a single entry with the most common DNA and genes. The V and J calls and clone size come from TCRdb's table, not from the authors' own analysis. The sample contains tens of thousands of distinct CDR3 sequences, around 12% of them found a single time. The ten largest clones add up to about 6% of the sample.

The study was a case-control design nested within a healthcare worker cohort in London, UK, with weekly nasopharyngeal swab PCR tests and blood sampling. Between 23 and 31 March 2020, the week of the UK lockdown, healthcare workers were enrolled and then followed up weekly for as long as 16 weeks. From the germline V gene, CDR1 is LGHNA and CDR2 is YNFKEQ. The CDR3 contains 13 residues, cysteine and phenylalanine counted. The only DNA kept is the CDR3, 39 bases in frame from the first base. This entry belongs to a study of early T cells in non-severe SARS-CoV-2 infection (dated by TCRdb to the early 2020s). The study in broad terms: Because TCR sequencing relied on bulk RNA taken from unsorted whole blood, pairing of alpha and beta chains was not possible.

Study-level results and caveats: VDJdb matching was skewed toward anti-spike CD8 responses, so virus-specific expansions were likely underestimated and private and CD4 specificities were missed.

The chain was built from TRBV4-2 and TRBJ2-5; the D gene is perhaps TRBD1, from 6 matching bases. The clonotype comes from an adult who was a healthcare worker with PCR-confirmed SARS-CoV-2 infection or an uninfected control (not recorded which). Sequencing was performed on whole blood. This receptor has the CDR3 CASNQGGAETQYF. The nucleotide sequence reads TGTGCCAGCAACCAAGGGGGAGCGGAGACCCAGTACTTC.